This T cell receptor beta chain was retrieved from a study of T cell repertoires in cytomegalovirus infection. Overall study: Matching HLA type and CMV infection were both indicated by public TCR beta signatures.

TCRdb used MiXCR to reprocess the reads, holding one entry per CDR3 protein. The sample gives about 440,000 distinct CDR3 sequences, 25% to 40% of which show up once; about 13% is in the top ten. Broader study findings: HLA-C-restricted, CMV-specific TCR beta clonotypes were dominant ex vivo. Carriers of CMV plus the relevant HLA were identified by cumulative public TCR beta family frequency.

A few counts support this clonotype. Antigen unknown. Germline V gene data show CDR1 as SGHVS and CDR2 as FNYEAQ. V dropped 5 bases and J dropped 5 bases, with 15 bases sitting between them. This CDR3 is 15 amino acids long. The chain links TRBV7-6 to TRBJ1-4; maybe TRBD1 (6 bases). The specimen was PBMCs. The sequence was collected from a human donor in good health (CMV status not recorded). Some clones in this sample may be carry-over from other donors' samples. The chain's CDR3 is CASSPQRGPNEKLFF. The CDR3 DNA reads as TGTGCCAGCAGCCCCCAGCGGGGGCCGAATGAAAAACTGTTTTTT.